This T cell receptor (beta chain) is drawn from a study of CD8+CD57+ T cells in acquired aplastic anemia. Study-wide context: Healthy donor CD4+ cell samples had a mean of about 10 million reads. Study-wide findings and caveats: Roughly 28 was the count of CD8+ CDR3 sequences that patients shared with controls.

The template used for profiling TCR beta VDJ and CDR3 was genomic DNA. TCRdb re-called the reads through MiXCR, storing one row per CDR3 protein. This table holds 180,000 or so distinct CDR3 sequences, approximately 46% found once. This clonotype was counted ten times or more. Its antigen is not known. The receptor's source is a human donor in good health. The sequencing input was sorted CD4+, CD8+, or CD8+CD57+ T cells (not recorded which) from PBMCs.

In DNA, the CDR3 is TGTGCCATCAGCAGCACCGGGGAGCTGTTTTTT. Translated, it gives CAISSTGELFF. The chain uses TRBV10-3 and TRBJ2-2; no clear D gene. CDR1 ENHRY and CDR2 SYGVKD come from the germline V gene. V dropped 6 bases and J dropped 4 bases, with 3 bases sitting between them. This CDR3 is 11 amino acids long.